This T cell receptor beta chain is drawn from a study of blood T cell repertoires in COVID-19. Donors in Cohort 3 counted as recovered after two negative PCRs, clearance, or symptom resolution. Original methodology: The assay estimated nucleated cells by amplifying reference gene primers. The repertoire was sequenced with immunoSEQ multiplex PCR; TCRdb's copy has only in-frame clones and lacks some. V, J and clone size reflect that table, while D and trimming were determined from the DNA. The sample has about 180,000 clones, about 82% seen once. CDR1 GTSNPN and CDR2 SVGIG come from the germline V gene (reference sequence). V dropped 2 bases and J dropped 10 bases, with 12 bases sitting between them. This CDR3 has 13 amino acids.

The receptor was isolated from a woman in her thirties who had recovered from COVID-19. J is TRBJ1-6 and V is TRBV30, with D possibly TRBD1 on 5 matching bases. Sequenced: PBMCs or T cells enriched from blood (not recorded which). The chain's CDR3 is CAWSPGGGSPLHF. The CDR3 bases are TGTGCCTGGAGTCCAGGCGGGGGATCACCCCTCCACTTT. Full variable domain (missing parts from reference TRBV30 and TRBJ1-6): SQTIHQWPATLVQPVGSPLSLECTVEGTSNPNLYWYRQAAGRGLQLLFYSVGIGQISSEVPQNLSASRPQDRQFILSSKKLLLSDSGFYLCAWSPGGGSPLHFGNGTRLTVT.